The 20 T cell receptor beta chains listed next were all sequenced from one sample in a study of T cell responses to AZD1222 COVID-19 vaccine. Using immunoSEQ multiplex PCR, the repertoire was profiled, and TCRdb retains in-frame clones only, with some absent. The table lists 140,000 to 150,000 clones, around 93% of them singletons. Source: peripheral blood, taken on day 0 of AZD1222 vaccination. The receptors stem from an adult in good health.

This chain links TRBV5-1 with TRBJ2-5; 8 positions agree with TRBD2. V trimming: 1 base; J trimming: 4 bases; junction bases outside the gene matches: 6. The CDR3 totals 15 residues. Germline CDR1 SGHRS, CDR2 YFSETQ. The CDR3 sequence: CASSLISGGPETQYF. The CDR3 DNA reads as TGCGCCAGCAGCTTGATATCGGGGGGGCCAGAGACCCAGTACTTC.

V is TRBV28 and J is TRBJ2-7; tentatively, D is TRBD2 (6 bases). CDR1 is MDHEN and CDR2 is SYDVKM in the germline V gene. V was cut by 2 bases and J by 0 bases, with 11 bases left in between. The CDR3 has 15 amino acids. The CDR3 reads CASSLGRGSSYEQYF. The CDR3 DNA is TGTGCCAGCAGTTTAGGGCGGGGAAGCTCCTACGAGCAGTACTTC. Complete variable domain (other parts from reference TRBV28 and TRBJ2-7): DVKVTQSSRYLVKRTGEKVFLECVQDMDHENMFWYRQDPGLGLRLIYFSYDVKMKEKGDIPEGYSVSREKKERFSLILESASTNQTSMYLCASSLGRGSSYEQYFGPGTRLTVT.

The CDR3 nucleotides are TGTGCCAGCTCCCCGGGACAGGGGGAAAATCAGCCCCAGCATTTT. It translates to CASSPGQGENQPQHF. The chain uses TRBV18 and TRBJ1-5; 11 bases line up with TRBD1. Trimming took 6 bases from V and 4 from J; bases not matched to a gene: 5. The CDR3 length is 15 residues. Germline-derived CDR1 and CDR2 are KGHSH and LQKENI.

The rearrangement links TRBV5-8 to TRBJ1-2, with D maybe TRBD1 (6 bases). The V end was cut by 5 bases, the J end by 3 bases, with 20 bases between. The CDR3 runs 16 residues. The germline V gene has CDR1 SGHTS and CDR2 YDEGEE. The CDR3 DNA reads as TGTGCCAGCAGACTTAATATCCGGTACAGGGACTATGGCTACACCTTC. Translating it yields CASRLNIRYRDYGYTF.

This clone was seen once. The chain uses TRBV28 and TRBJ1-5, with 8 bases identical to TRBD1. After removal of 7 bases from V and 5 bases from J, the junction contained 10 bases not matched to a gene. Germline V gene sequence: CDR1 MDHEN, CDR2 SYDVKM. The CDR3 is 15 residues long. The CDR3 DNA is TGTGCCAGCACCCTATACCCAGGGGGCGATCAGCCCCAGCATTTT. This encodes CASTLYPGGDQPQHF.

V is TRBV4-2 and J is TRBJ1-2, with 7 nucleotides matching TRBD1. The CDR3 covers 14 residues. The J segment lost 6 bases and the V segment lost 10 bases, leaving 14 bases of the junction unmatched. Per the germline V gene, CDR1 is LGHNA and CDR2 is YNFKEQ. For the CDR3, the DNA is TGTGCCACCTCCCCTCTACAGGGGACGGATGGCTACACCTTC. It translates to CATSPLQGTDGYTF.

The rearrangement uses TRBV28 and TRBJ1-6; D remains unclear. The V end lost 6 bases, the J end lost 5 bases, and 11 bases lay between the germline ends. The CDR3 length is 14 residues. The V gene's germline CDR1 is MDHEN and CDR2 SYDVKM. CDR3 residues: CASRGGRDNSPLHF. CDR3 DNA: TGTGCCAGCAGGGGAGGGAGGGATAATTCACCCCTCCACTTT.

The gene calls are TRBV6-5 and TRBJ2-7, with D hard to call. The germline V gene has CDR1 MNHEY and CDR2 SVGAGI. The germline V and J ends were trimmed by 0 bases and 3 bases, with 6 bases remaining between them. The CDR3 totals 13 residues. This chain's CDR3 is CASSYSGSYEQYF. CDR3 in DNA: TGTGCCAGCAGTTACTCCGGCAGCTACGAGCAGTACTTC.

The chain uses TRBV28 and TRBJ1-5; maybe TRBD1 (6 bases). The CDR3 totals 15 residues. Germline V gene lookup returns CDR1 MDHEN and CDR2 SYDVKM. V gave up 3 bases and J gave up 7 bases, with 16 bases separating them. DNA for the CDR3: TGTGCCAGCAGTTTCCCCCGGGGGGGCGTCCAGCCCCAGCATTTT. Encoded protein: CASSFPRGGVQPQHF.

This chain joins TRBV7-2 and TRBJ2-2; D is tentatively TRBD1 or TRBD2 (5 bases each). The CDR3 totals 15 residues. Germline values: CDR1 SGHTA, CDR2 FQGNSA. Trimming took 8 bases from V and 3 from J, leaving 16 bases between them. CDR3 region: CASFQGAGDTGELFF. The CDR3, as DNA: TGTGCCAGCTTTCAGGGCGCCGGGGACACCGGGGAGCTGTTTTTT.

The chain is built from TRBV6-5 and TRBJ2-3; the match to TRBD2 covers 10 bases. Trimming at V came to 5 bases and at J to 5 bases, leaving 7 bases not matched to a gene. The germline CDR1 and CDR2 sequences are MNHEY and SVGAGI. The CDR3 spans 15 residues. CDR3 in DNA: TGTGCCAGCAGTCGAAGCGGGGGGGCCGGAGATACGCAGTATTTT. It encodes CASSRSGGAGDTQYF.

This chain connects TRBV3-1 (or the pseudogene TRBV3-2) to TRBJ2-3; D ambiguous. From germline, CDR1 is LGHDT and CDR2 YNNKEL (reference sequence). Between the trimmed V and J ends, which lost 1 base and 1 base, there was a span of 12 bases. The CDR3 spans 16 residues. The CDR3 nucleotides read TGTGCCAGCAGCCAAGGTGTGTTAGAAGGCACAGATACGCAGTATTTT. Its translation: CASSQGVLEGTDTQYF.

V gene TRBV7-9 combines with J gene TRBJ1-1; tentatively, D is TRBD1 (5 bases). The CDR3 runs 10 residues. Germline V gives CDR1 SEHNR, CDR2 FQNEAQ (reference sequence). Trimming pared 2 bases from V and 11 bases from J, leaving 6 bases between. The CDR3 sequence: CASSLKGAFF. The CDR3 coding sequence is TGTGCCAGCAGCTTAAAGGGGGCTTTCTTT.

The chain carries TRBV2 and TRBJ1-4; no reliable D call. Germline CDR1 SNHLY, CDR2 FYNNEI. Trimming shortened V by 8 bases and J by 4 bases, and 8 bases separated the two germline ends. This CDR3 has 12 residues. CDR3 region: CASEELNEKLFF. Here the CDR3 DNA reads TGTGCCAGCGAGGAACTTAATGAAAAACTGTTTTTT.

CDR3 DNA: TGTGCCAGCAGCCCGCTTTACTTAAAGGATTCACCCCTCCACTTT. Translated: CASSPLYLKDSPLHF. V gene TRBV13 combines with J gene TRBJ1-6, with D hard to call. The CDR3 length is 15 residues. Between the trimmed V and J ends, which lost 5 bases and 8 bases, there was a span of 16 bases. Germline V gene lookup returns CDR1 PRHDT and CDR2 FYEKMQ (reference sequence).

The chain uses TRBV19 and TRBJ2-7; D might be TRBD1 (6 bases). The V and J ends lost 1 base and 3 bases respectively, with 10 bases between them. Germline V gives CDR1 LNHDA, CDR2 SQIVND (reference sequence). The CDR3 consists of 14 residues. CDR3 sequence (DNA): TGTGCCAGTAGTATAGTAACAGGGAACTACGAGCAGTACTTC. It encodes CASSIVTGNYEQYF.

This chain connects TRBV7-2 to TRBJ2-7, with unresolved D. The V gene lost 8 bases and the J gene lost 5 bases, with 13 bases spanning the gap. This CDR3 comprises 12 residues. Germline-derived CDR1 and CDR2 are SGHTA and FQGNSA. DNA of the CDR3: TGTGCCAGCGGATATCTGGGAAACGAGCAGTACTTC. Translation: CASGYLGNEQYF.

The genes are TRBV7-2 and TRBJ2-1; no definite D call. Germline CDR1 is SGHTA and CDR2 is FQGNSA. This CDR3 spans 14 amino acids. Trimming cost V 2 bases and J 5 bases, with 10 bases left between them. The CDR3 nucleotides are TGTGCCAGCAGCTTAATTTGGGGAAACAATGAGCAGTTCTTC. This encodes CASSLIWGNNEQFF. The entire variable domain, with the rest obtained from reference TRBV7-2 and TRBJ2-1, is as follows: GAGVSQSPSNKVTEKGKDVELRCDPISGHTALYWYRQSLGQGLEFLIYFQGNSAPDKSGLPSDRFSAERTGGSVSTLTIQRTQQEDSAVYLCASSLIWGNNEQFFGPGTRLTVL.

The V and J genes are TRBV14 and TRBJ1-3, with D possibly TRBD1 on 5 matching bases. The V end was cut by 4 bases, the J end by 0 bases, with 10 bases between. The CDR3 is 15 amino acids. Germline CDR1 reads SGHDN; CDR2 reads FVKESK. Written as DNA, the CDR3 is TGTGCCAGCAGCCGGCCCAGGGCCTCTGGAAACACCATATATTTT. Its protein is CASSRPRASGNTIYF. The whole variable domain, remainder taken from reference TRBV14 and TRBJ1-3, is EAGVTQFPSHSVIEKGQTVTLRCDPISGHDNLYWYRRVMGKEIKFLLHFVKESKQDESGMPNNRFLAERTGGTYSTLKVQPAELEDSGVYFCASSRPRASGNTIYFGEGSWLTVV.

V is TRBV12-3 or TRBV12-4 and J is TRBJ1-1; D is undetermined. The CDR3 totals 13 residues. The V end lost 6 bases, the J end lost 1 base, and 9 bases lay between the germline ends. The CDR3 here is CASSQAGNTEAFF. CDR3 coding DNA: TGTGCCAGCAGCCAAGCCGGGAACACTGAAGCTTTCTTT.